This T cell receptor beta chain was obtained from a study of blood T cell repertoires in COVID-19. As for the study in general: T cells, B-cell-depleted T cells, or PBMCs supplied cDNA or gDNA.

TCRdb's table, derived via immunoSEQ multiplex PCR, lists solely in-frame clones and lacks some. This sample yields 150,000 to 200,000 clones, of which about 88% are seen a single time; around 1.2% belongs to the top ten. This CDR3 is 17 amino acids long. CDR1 and CDR2 (germline): PRHDT, FYEKMQ (reference sequence). V shed 0 bases, J shed 2 bases, and the junction held 6 bases outside the gene matches. Participants were placed into cohorts based on the clinical history they reported. The receptor was derived from a human donor with acute COVID-19. The donor label of this sample is uncertain. The rearrangement uses TRBV13 and TRBJ2-4; the match to TRBD1 covers 8 bases. Sample: PBMCs or T cells enriched from blood (not recorded which). The CDR3 spells CASSLGGQGASKNIQYF. The CDR3 DNA reads TGTGCCAGCAGCTTAGGCGGGCAGGGGGCTTCCAAAAACATTCAGTACTTC.